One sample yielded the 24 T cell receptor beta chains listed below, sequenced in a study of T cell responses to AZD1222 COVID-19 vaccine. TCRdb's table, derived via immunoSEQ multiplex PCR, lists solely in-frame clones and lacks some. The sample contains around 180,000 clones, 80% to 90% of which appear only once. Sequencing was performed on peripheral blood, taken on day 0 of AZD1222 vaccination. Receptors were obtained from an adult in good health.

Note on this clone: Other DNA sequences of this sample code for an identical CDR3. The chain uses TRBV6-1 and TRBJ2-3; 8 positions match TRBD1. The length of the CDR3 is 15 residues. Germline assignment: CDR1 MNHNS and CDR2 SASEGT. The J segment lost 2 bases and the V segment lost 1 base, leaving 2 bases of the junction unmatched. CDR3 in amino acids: CASSEGTGHTDTQYF. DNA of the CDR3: TGTGCCAGCAGTGAAGGGACAGGGCACACAGATACGCAGTATTTT.

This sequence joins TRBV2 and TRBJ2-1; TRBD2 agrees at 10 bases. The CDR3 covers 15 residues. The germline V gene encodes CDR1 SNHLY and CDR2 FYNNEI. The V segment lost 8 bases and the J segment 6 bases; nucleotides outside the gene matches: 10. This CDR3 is CASLPSSGGGNEQFF. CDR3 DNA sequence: TGTGCCAGCCTACCCTCTAGCGGGGGAGGCAATGAGCAGTTCTTC.

This CDR3 is CASGSFIRDTQYF. Here the CDR3 DNA reads TGTGCCAGTGGATCTTTCATCCGGGATACGCAGTATTTT. The chain couples TRBV7-3 to TRBJ2-3, with D uncertain. V was pared by 9 bases and J by 6 bases, with 16 bases between. Germline V gene lookup returns CDR1 SGHTA and CDR2 FQGTGA. The CDR3 runs to 13 residues.

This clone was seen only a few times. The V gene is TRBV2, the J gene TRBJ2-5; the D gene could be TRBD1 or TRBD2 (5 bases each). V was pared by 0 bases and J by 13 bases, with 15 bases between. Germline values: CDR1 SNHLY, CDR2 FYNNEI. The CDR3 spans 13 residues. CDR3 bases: TGTGCCAGCAGTGAAGCGCCCGGGGACCCCCCGTACTTC. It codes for CASSEAPGDPPYF.

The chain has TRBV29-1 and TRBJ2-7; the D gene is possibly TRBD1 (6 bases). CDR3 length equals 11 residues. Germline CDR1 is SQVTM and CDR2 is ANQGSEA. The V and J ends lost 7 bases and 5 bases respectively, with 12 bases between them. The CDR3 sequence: CSAGESDEQYF. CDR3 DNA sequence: TGCAGCGCAGGGGAGTCGGACGAGCAGTACTTC.

The CDR3 nucleotides read TGCAGCGCCCAAAAGACTACAGGGATGGGGCACTATGGCTACACCTTC. Translating gives CSAQKTTGMGHYGYTF. This chain uses TRBV29-1 with TRBJ1-2, with D possibly TRBD1 on 6 matching bases. Trimming left V 7 bases short and J 3 bases short, with 24 bases between. The CDR3 has 16 amino acids. Germline V CDR1 and CDR2: SQVTM, ANQGSEA.

The chain's CDR3 is CASSDSEGFDYGYTF. The CDR3 DNA is TGTGCCAGCAGTGACTCGGAGGGATTCGACTATGGCTACACCTTC. The chain uses TRBV6-4 and TRBJ1-2; D remains unclear. Trimming removed 0 bases at V and 3 bases at J, with 11 bases between. The CDR3 extends over 15 amino acids. CDR1 is MRHNA and CDR2 is SNTAGT in the germline V gene.

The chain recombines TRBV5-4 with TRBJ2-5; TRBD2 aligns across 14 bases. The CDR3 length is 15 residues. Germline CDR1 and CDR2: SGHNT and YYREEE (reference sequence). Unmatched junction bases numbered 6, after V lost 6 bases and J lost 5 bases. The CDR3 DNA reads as TGTGCCAGCAACCTGGGACTAGCGGGGGTGGAGACCCAGTACTTC. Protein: CASNLGLAGVETQYF.

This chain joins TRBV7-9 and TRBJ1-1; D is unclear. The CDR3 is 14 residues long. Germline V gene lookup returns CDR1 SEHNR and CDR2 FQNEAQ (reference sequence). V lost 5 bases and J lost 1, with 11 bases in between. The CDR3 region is CASSTRRTNTEAFF. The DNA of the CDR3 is TGTGCCAGCAGCACCCGACGGACGAACACTGAAGCTTTCTTT.

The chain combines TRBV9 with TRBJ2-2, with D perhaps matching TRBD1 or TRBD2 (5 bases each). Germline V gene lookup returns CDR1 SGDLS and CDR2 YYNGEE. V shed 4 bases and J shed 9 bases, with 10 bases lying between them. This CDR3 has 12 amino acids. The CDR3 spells CASSLGTRELFF. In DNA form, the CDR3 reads TGTGCCAGCAGCCTCGGGACCCGGGAGCTGTTTTTT. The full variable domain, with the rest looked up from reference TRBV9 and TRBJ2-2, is DSGVTQTPKHLITATGQRVTLRCSPRSGDLSVYWYQQSLDQGLQFLIQYYNGEERAKGNILERFSAQQFPDLHSELNLSSLELGDSALYFCASSLGTRELFFGEGSRLTVL.

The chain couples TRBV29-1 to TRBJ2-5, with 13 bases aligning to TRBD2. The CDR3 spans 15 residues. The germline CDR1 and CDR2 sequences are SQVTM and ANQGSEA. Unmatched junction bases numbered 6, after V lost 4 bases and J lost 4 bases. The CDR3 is CSVVLAGGLVETQYF. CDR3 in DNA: TGCAGCGTTGTACTAGCGGGGGGGCTGGTAGAGACCCAGTACTTC. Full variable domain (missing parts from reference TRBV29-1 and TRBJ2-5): SAVISQKPSRDICQRGTSLTIQCQVDSQVTMMFWYRQQPGQSLTLIATANQGSEATYESGFVIDKFPISRPNLTFSTLTVSNMSPEDSSIYLCSVVLAGGLVETQYFGPGTRLLVL.

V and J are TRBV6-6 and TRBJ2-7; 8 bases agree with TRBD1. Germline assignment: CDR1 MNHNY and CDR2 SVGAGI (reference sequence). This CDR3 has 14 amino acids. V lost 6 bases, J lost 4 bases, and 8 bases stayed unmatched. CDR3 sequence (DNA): TGTGCCAGCAGCACCGGGACAGGAAAGTACGAGCAGTACTTC. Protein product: CASSTGTGKYEQYF.

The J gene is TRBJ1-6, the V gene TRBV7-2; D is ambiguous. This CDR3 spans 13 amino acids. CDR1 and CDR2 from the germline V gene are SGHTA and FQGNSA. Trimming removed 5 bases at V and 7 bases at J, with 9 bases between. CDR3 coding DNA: TGTGCCAGCAGCGAGGAGCGCAATTCACCCCTCCACTTT. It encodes CASSEERNSPLHF.

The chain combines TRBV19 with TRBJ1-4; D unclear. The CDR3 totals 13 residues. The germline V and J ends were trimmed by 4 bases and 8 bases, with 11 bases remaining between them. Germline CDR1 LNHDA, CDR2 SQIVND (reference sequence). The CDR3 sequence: CASSTPPGEKLFF. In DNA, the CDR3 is TGTGCCAGTAGTACACCGCCGGGCGAAAAACTGTTTTTT. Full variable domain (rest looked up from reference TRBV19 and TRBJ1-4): DGGITQSPKYLFRKEGQNVTLSCEQNLNHDAMYWYRQDPGQGLRLIYYSQIVNDFQKGDIAEGYSVSREKKESFPLTVTSAQKNPTAFYLCASSTPPGEKLFFGSGTQLSVL.

For the CDR3, the DNA is TGTGCCCTACAGGGGGTGACTAATGAAAAACTGTTTTTT. This translates into CALQGVTNEKLFF. The V gene is TRBV30, the J gene TRBJ1-4, with 8 bases aligning to TRBD1. CDR1 and CDR2 from the germline V gene are GTSNPN and SVGIG (reference sequence). The CDR3 has 13 residues. Unmatched junction bases numbered 4, after V lost 8 bases and J lost 2 bases.

CDR3 loop: CASKTGATNEKLFF. The CDR3 coding sequence is TGTGCCAGCAAAACGGGTGCAACTAATGAAAAACTGTTTTTT. The rearrangement links TRBV7-9 to TRBJ1-4, with D unclear. V was trimmed by 7 bases and J by 0 bases, leaving 9 bases between them. This CDR3 is built from 14 residues. CDR1 is SEHNR and CDR2 is FQNEAQ in the germline V gene (reference sequence).

The CDR3 DNA reads TGTGCCAGCACTACAAATACACAGGCCCAAAGGAACTATGGCTACACCTTC. The encoded protein is CASTTNTQAQRNYGYTF. The genes are TRBV28 and TRBJ1-2; D possibly corresponds to TRBD1 (5 bases). Germline CDR1 MDHEN, CDR2 SYDVKM. This CDR3 spans 17 amino acids. V gave up 7 bases and J gave up 2 bases, with 23 bases separating them.

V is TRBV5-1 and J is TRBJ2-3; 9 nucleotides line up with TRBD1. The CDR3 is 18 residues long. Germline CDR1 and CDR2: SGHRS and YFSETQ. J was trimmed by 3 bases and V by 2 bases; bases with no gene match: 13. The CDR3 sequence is CASSFNVAGTGFTDTQYF. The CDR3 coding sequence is TGCGCCAGCAGCTTCAACGTCGCCGGGACAGGGTTTACAGATACGCAGTATTTT.

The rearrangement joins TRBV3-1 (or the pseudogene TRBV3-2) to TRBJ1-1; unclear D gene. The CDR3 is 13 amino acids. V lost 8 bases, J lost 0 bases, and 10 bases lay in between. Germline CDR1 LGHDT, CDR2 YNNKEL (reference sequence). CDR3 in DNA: TGTGCCAGCGGAAAGAAGTTGAACACTGAAGCTTTCTTT. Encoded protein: CASGKKLNTEAFF.

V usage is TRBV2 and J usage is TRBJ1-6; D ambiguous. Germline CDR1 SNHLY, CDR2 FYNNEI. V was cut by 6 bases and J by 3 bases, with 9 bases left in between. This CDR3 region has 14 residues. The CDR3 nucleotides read TGTGCCAGCAGGGAAAAAAACTATAATTCACCCCTCCACTTT. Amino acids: CASREKNYNSPLHF.

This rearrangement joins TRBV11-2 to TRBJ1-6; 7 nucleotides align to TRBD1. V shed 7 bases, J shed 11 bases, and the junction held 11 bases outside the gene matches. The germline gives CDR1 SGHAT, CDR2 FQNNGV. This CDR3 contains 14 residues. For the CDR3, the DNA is TGTGCCAGCAACCTGGGACAGTTAGTGGCACCCCTCCACTTT. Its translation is CASNLGQLVAPLHF.

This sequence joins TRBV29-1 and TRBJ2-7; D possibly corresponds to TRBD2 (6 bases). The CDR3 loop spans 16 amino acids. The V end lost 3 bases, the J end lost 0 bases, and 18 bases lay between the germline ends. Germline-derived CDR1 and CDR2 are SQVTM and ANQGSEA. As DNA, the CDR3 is TGCAGCGTTGAGGAGGAGGGGACCCCTAGCTCCTACGAGCAGTACTTC. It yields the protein CSVEEEGTPSSYEQYF.

CDR3 sequence reads: CASSSPMGATGAYEQYF. In nucleotides, the CDR3 is TGTGCCAGCAGTTCGCCAATGGGGGCTACCGGCGCCTACGAGCAGTACTTC. V usage is TRBV27 and J usage is TRBJ2-7, with D perhaps matching TRBD1 (6 bases). V shed 4 bases and J shed 2 bases, with 21 bases lying between them. The germline CDR1 and CDR2 sequences are MNHEY and SMNVEV (reference sequence). This CDR3 has 17 residues.

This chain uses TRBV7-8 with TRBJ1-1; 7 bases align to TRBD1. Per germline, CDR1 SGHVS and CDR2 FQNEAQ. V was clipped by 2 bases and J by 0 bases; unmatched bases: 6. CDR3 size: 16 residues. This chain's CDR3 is CASSLQSGQVNTEAFF. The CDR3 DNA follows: TGTGCCAGCAGCTTACAATCCGGACAGGTGAACACTGAAGCTTTCTTT. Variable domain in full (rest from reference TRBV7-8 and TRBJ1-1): GAGVSQSPRYKVAKRGQDVALRCDPISGHVSLFWYQQALGQGPEFLTYFQNEAQLDKSGLPSDRFFAERPEGSVSTLKIQRTQQEDSAVYLCASSLQSGQVNTEAFFGQGTRLTVV.